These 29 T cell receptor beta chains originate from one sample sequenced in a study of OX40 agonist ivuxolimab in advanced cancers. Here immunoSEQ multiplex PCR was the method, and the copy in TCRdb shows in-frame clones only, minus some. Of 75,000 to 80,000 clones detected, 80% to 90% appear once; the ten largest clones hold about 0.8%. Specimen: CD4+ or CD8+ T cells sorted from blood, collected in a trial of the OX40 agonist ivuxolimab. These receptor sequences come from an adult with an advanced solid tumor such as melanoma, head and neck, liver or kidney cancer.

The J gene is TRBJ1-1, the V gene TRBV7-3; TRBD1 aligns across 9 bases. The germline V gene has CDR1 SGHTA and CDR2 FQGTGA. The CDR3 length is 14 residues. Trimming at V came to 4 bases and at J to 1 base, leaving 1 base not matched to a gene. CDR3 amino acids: CASSWGQGNTEAFF. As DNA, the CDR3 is TGTGCCAGCAGCTGGGGACAGGGGAACACTGAAGCTTTCTTT.

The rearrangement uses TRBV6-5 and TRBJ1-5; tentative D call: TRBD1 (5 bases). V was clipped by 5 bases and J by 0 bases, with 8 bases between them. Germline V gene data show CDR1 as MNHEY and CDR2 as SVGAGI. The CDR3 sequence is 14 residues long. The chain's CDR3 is CASSPDSSNQPQHF. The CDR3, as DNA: TGTGCCAGCAGTCCAGACAGTAGCAATCAGCCCCAGCATTTT.

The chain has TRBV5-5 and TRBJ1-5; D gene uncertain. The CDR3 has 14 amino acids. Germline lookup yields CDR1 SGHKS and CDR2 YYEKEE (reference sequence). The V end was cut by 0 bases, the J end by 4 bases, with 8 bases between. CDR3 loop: CASSLAVGNQPQHF. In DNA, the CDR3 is TGTGCCAGCAGCTTGGCCGTGGGAAATCAGCCCCAGCATTTT.

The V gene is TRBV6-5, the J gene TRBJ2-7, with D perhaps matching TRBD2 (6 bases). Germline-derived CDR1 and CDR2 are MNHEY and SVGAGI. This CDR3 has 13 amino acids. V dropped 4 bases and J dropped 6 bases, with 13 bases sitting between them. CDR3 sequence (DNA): TGTGCCAGCAGTTCCGGGGGTAGCTCCGAGCAGTACTTC. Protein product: CASSSGGSSEQYF.

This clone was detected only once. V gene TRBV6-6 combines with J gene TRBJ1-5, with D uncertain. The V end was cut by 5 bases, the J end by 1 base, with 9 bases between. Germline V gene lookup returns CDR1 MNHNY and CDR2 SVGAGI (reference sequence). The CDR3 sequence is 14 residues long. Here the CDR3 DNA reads TGTGCCAGCAGTCCTCCTGACAGCAATCAGCCCCAGCATTTT. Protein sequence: CASSPPDSNQPQHF.

CDR3 sequence (DNA): TGTGCCAGCACCCAACGGGGGAGGGGGACCGACCTCCAAGAGACCCAGTACTTC. It translates to CASTQRGRGTDLQETQYF. This chain links TRBV7-8 with TRBJ2-5; D is possibly TRBD2 (7 bases). CDR3 size: 18 residues. Between the trimmed V and J ends, which lost 7 bases and 1 base, there was a span of 25 bases. Germline CDR1 reads SGHVS; CDR2 reads FQNEAQ. Based on the CDR3 plus reference TRBV7-8 and TRBJ2-5, the full variable domain is GAGVSQSPRYKVAKRGQDVALRCDPISGHVSLFWYQQALGQGPEFLTYFQNEAQLDKSGLPSDRFFAERPEGSVSTLKIQRTQQEDSAVYLCASTQRGRGTDLQETQYFGPGTRLLVL.

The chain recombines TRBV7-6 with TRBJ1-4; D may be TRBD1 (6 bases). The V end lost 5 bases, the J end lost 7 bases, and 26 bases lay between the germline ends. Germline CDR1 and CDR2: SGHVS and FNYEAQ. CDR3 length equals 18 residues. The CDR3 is CASSKLPPTRDTGEKLFF. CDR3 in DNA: TGTGCCAGCAGCAAGTTGCCTCCCACGCGGGACACGGGTGAAAAACTGTTTTTT.

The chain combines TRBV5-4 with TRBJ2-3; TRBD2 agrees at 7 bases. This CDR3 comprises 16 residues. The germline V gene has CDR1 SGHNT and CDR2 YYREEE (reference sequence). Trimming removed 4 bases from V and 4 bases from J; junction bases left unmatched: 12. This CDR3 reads CASSPVVTGGSDTQYF. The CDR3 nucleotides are TGTGCCAGCAGCCCTGTGGTGACGGGGGGATCAGATACGCAGTATTTT.

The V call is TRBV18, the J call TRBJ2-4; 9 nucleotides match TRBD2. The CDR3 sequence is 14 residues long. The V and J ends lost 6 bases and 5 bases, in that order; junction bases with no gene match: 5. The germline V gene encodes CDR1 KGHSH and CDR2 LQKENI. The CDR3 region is CASSRGGDQNIQYF. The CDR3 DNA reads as TGTGCCAGCTCTCGCGGGGGGGATCAAAACATTCAGTACTTC. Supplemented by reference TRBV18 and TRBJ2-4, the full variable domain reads NAGVMQNPRHLVRRRGQEARLRCSPMKGHSHVYWYRQLPEEGLKFMVYLQKENIIDESGMPKERFSAEFPKEGPSILRIQQVVRGDSAAYFCASSRGGDQNIQYFGAGTRLSVL.

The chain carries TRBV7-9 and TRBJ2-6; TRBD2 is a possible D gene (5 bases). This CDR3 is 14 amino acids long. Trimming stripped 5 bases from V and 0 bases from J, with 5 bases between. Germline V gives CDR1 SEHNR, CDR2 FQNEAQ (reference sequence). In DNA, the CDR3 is TGTGCCAGCAGCCGGGGCTCTGGGGCCAACGTCCTGACTTTC. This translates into CASSRGSGANVLTF.

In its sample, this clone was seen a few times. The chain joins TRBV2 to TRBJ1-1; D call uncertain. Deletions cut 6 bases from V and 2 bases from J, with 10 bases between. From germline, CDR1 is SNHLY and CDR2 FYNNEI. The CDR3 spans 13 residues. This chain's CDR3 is CASSLRGNTEAFF. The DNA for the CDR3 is TGTGCCAGCAGCCTGCGGGGAAACACTGAAGCTTTCTTT.

CDR3 region: CASSVGPNSYEQYF. For the CDR3, the DNA is TGTGCCAGCAGCGTGGGACCGAACTCCTACGAGCAGTACTTC. This chain links TRBV7-8 with TRBJ2-7; either TRBD1 or TRBD2 may fit D (5 bases each). Germline V gene sequence: CDR1 SGHVS, CDR2 FQNEAQ. CDR3 size: 14 residues. With 5 bases removed from V and 0 bases from J, the gap between germline ends came to 11 bases.

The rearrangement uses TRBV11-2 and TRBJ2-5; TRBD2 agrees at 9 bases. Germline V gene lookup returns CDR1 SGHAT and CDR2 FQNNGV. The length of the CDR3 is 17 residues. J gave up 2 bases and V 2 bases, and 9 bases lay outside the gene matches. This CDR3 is CASSLIVSGGPQETQYF. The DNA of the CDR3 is TGTGCCAGCAGCTTAATTGTTAGCGGGGGCCCGCAAGAGACCCAGTACTTC.

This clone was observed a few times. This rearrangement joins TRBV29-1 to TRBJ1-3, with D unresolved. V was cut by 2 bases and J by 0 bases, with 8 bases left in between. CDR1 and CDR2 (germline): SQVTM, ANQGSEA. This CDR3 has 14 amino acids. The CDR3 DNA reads TGCAGCGTTGAACCGGTTAGCTCTGGAAACACCATATATTTT. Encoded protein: CSVEPVSSGNTIYF.

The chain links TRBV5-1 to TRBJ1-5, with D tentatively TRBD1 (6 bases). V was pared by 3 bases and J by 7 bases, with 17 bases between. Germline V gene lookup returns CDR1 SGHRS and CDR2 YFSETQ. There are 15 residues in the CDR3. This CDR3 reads CASSSESGVGQPQHF. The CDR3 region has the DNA TGCGCCAGCAGCTCAGAGTCAGGGGTAGGGCAGCCCCAGCATTTT. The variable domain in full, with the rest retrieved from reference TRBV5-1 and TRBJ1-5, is KAGVTQTPRYLIKTRGQQVTLSCSPISGHRSVSWYQQTPGQGLQFLFEYFSETQRNKGNFPGRFSGRQFSNSRSEMNVSTLELGDSALYLCASSSESGVGQPQHFGDGTRLSIL.

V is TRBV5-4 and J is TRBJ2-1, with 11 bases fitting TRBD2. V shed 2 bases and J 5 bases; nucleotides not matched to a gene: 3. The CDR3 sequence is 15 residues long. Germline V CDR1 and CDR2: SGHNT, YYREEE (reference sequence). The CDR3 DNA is TGTGCCAGCAGCTTAGAGGGACTAGCGGACAATGAGCAGTTCTTC. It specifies CASSLEGLADNEQFF.

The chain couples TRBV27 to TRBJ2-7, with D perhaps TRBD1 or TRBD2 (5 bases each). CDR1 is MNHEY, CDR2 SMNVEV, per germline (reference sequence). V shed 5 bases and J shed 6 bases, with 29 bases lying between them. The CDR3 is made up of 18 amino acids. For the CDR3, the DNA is TGTGCCAGCAGTCCGCCGTGTTATTGGGGGTCTAACTATTGCGAGCAGTACTTC. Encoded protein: CASSPPCYWGSNYCEQYF.

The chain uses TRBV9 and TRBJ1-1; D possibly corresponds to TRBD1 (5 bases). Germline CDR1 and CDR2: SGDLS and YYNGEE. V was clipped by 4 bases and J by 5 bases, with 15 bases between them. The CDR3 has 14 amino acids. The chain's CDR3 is CASSPRIGGTEAFF. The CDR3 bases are TGTGCCAGCAGCCCTCGTATCGGGGGAACTGAAGCTTTCTTT.

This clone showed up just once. The DNA of the CDR3 is TGTGCCAGCGGTGGGGTGAGCGGTTATAATTCACCCCTCCACTTT. Translation: CASGGVSGYNSPLHF. The chain carries TRBV6-5 and TRBJ1-6; D remains ambiguous. Per germline, CDR1 MNHEY and CDR2 SVGAGI. This CDR3 is 15 amino acids long. V lost 8 bases to trimming and J lost 4 bases, with 15 bases between them.

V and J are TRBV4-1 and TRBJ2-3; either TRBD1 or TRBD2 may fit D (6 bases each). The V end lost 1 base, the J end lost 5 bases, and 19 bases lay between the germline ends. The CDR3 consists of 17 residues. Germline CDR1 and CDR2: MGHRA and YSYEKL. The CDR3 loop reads CASSQVGGSLGEDTQYF. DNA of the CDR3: TGCGCCAGCAGCCAAGTAGGGGGGTCCCTCGGGGAAGATACGCAGTATTTT.

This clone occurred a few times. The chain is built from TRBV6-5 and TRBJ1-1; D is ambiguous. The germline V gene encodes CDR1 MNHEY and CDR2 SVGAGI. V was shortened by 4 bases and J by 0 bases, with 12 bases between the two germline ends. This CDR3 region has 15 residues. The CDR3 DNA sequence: TGTGCCAGCAGTTCCCTGGGCACAATGAACACTGAAGCTTTCTTT. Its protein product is CASSSLGTMNTEAFF.

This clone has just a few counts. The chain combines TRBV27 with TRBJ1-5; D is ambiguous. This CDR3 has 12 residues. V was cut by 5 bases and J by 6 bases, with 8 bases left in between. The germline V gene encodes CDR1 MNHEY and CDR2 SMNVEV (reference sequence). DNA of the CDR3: TGTGCCAGCAGTCCCACGGGTCAGCCCCAGCATTTT. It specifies CASSPTGQPQHF.

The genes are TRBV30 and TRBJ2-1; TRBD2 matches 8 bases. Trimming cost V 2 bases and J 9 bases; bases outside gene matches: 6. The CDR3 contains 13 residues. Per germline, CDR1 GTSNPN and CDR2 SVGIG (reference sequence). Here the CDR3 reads CAWSITSGSEQFF. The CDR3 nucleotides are TGTGCCTGGAGTATTACTAGCGGTAGTGAGCAGTTCTTC.

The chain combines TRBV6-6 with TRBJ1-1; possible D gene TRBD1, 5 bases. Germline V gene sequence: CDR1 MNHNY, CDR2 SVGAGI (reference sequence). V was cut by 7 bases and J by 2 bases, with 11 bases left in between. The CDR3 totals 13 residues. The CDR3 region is CASTDKYNTEAFF. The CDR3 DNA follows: TGTGCCAGCACGGACAAGTATAACACTGAAGCTTTCTTT.

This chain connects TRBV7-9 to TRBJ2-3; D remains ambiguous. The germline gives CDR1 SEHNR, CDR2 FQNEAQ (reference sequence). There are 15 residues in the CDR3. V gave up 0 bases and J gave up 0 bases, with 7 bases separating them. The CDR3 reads CASSLAGSSTDTQYF. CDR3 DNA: TGTGCCAGCAGCTTAGCGGGTTCTAGCACAGATACGCAGTATTTT.

The CDR3: CASSLVEGAAGELFF. The CDR3 DNA follows: TGCGCCAGCAGCTTGGTGGAGGGGGCAGCCGGGGAGCTGTTTTTT. V is TRBV5-1 and J is TRBJ2-2; weak D call: TRBD1 (7 bases). V was trimmed by 0 bases and J by 6 bases, leaving 12 bases between them. Per the germline V gene, CDR1 is SGHRS and CDR2 is YFSETQ. This CDR3 is built from 15 residues.

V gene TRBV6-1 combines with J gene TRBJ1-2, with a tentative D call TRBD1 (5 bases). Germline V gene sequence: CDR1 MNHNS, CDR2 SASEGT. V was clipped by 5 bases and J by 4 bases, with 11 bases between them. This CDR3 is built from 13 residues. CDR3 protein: CASSPQGSYGYTF. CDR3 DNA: TGTGCCAGCAGTCCCCAGGGATCCTATGGCTACACCTTC.

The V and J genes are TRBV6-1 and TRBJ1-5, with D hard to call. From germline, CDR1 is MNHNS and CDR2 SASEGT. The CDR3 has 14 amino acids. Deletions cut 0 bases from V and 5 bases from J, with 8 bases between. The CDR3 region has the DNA TGTGCCAGCAGTGAAGCGACGCTCTATCAGCCCCAGCATTTT. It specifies CASSEATLYQPQHF.

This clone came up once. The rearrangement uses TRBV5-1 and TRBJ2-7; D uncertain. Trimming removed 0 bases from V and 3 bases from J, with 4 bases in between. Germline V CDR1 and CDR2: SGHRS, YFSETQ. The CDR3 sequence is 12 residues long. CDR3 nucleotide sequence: TGCGCCAGCAGCTTGGGGTACTACGAGCAGTACTTC. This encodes CASSLGYYEQYF.